Listed below are T cell receptor beta chains from one sample, sequenced in a study of T cell repertoires in cytomegalovirus infection. TCRdb reprocessed the reads with MiXCR, giving one entry per CDR3 protein. This sample has over 150,000 distinct CDR3 sequences, with roughly 17% found just once. The sample comprised CD8+ T cells from PBMCs. The receptors come from a human donor in good health (CMV status not recorded). Some clones in this sample may be carry-over from other donors' samples. Both conserved end residues are part of each CDR3. Rows may omit the clone size; those that give it use once, few, many or a size class.

>many|TRBV13
CASSFGVRNEQFF
>.|TRBV7-9
CASSLRDSTYEQYF
>.|TRBV14
CASSPLSSGYNSPLHF
>many|TRBV7-2
CASALNSNQPQHF
>.|TRBV19
CASGLSNQPQHF
>few|TRBV12-5
CASGPPTGRVAKQYF
>.|TRBV27
CASSLHRDNEQFF
>.|TRBV9
CASSVETGGPDTQYF
>few|TRBV12-3/TRBV12-4
CASSFHPRGGEQYF
>.|TRBV6-2/TRBV6-3
CASSYFDREDYTF
>few|TRBV28
CASSLPGQGILYGYTF